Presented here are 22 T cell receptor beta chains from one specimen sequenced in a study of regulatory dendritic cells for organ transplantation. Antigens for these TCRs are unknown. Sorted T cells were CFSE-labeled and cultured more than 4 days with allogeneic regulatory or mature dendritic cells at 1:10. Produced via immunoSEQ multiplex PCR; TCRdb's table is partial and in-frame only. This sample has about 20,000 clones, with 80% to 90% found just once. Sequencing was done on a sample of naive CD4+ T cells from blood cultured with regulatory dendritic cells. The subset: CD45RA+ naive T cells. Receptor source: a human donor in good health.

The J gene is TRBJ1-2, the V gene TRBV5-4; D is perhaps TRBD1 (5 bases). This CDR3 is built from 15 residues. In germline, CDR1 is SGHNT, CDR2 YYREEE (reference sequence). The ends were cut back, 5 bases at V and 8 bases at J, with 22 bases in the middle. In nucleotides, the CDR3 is TGTGCCAGCAGTCACTCGAGGGGAAGTATACAGGGCTACACCTTC. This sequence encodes CASSHSRGSIQGYTF.

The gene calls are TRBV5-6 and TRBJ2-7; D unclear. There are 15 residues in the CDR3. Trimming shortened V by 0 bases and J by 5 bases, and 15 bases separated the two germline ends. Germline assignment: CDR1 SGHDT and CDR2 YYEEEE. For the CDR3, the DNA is TGTGCCAGCAGCTTGGCGGGCAGGAGAGTCGACGAGCAGTACTTC. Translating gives CASSLAGRRVDEQYF.

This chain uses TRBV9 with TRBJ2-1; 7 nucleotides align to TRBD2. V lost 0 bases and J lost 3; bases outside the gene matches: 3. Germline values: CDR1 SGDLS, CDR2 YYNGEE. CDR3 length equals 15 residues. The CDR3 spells CASSVASGGYNEQFF. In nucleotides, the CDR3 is TGTGCCAGCAGCGTAGCTTCGGGAGGCTACAATGAGCAGTTCTTC.

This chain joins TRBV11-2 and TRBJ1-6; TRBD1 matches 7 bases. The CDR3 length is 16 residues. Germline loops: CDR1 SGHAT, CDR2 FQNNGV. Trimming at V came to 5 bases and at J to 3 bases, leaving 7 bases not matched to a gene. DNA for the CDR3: TGTGCCAGCAGCCCGGGGGACAGCTACTATAATTCACCCCTCCACTTT. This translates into CASSPGDSYYNSPLHF.

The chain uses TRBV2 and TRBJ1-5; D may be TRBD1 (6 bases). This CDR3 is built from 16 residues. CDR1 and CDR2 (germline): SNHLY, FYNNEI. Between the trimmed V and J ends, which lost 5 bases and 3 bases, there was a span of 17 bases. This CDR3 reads CASSLSRQDTNQPQHF. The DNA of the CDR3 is TGTGCCAGCAGTCTCTCCAGACAGGACACCAATCAGCCCCAGCATTTT.

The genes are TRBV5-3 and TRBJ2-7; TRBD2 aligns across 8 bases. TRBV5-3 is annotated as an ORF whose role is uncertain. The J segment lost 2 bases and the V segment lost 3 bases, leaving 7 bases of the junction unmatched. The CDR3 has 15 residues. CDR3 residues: CARSSMRGDAYEQYF. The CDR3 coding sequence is TGTGCCAGAAGCTCTATGCGGGGGGACGCCTACGAGCAGTACTTC.

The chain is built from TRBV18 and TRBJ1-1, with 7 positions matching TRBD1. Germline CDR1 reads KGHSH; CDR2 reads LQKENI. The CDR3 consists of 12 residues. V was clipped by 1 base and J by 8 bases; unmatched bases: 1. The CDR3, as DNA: TGTGCCAGCTCACCACAGGACAGGGAAGCTTTCTTT. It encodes CASSPQDREAFF.

In DNA, the CDR3 is TGTGCCAGCAGTCGGACAGGGTGGAGGCCTTTCTTT. This encodes CASSRTGWRPFF. The chain is built from TRBV6-5 and TRBJ1-1; 8 bases align to TRBD1. V gave up 5 bases and J gave up 12 bases; unmatched junction bases: 8. The length of the CDR3 is 12 residues. CDR1 is MNHEY and CDR2 is SVGAGI in the germline V gene.

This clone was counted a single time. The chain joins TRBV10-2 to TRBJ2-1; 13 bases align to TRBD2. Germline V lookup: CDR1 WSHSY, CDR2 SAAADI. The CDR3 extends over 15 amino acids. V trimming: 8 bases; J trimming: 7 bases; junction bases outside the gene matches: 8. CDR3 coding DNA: TGCGCCAGCGGGACCGGGACTAGCGGGATTAATGAGCAGTTCTTC. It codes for CASGTGTSGINEQFF.

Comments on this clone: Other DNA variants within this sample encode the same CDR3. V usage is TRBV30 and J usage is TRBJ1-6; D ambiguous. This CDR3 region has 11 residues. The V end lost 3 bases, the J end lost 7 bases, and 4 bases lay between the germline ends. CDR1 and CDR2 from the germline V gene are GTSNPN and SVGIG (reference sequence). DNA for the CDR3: TGTGCCTGGAGCGTGAATTCACCCCTCCACTTT. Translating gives CAWSVNSPLHF.

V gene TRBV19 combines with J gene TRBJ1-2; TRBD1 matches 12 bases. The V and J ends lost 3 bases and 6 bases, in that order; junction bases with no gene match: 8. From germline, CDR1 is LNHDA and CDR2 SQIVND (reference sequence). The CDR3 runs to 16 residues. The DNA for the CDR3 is TGTGCCAGTAGTATCCGCATGAGGGACAGGGGGCATGGCTACACCTTC. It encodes CASSIRMRDRGHGYTF.

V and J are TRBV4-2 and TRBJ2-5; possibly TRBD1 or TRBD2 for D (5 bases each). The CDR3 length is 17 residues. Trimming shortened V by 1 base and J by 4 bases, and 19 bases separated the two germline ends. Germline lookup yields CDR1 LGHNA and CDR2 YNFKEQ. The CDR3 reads CASSQATGTPPGETQYF. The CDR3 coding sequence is TGTGCCAGCAGCCAAGCTACCGGGACCCCGCCGGGAGAGACCCAGTACTTC.

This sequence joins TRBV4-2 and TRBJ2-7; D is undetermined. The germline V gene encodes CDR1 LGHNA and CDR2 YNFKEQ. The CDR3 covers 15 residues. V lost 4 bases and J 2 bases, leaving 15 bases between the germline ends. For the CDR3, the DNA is TGTGCCAGCAGCCCAATGGACGGTACAACCTACGAGCAGTACTTC. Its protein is CASSPMDGTTYEQYF.

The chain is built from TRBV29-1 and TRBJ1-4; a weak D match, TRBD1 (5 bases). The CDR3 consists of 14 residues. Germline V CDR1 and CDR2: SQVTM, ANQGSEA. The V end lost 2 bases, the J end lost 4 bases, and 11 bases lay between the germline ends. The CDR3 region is CSVESKTVNEKLFF. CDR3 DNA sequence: TGCAGCGTTGAATCAAAGACAGTTAATGAAAAACTGTTTTTT.

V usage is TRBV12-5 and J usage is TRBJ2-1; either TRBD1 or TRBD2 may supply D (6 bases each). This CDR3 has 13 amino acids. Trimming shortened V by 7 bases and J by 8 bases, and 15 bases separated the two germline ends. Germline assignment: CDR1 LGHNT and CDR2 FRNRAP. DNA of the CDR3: TGTGCTAGTGTCGGGGGCGTAATCGATGAGCAGTTCTTC. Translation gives CASVGGVIDEQFF.

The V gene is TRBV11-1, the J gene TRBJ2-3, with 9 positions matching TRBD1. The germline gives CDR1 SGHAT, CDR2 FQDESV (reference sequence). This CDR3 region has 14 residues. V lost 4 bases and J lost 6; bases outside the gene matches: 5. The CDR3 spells CASSYRTGADTQYF. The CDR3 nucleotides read TGTGCCAGCAGCTACAGGACAGGGGCGGATACGCAGTATTTT.

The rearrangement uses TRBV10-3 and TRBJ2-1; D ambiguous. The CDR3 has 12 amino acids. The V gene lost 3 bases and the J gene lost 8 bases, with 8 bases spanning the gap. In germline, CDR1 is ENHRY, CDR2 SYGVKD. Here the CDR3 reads CAISERGDEQFF. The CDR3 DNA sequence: TGTGCCATCAGTGAACGAGGCGATGAGCAGTTCTTC.

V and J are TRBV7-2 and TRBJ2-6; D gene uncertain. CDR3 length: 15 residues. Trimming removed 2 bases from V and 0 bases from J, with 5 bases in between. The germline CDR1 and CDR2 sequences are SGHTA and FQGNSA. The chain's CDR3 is CASSLMSSGANVLTF. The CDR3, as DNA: TGTGCCAGCAGCTTAATGTCCTCTGGGGCCAACGTCCTGACTTTC. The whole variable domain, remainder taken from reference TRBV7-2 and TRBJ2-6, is GAGVSQSPSNKVTEKGKDVELRCDPISGHTALYWYRQSLGQGLEFLIYFQGNSAPDKSGLPSDRFSAERTGGSVSTLTIQRTQQEDSAVYLCASSLMSSGANVLTFGAGSRLTVL.

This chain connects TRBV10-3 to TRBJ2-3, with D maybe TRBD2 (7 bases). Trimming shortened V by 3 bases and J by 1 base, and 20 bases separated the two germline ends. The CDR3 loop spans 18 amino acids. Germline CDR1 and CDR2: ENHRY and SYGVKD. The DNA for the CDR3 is TGTGCCATCAGTGACCTCACCCCCTGGGAGGGGGGCACAGATACGCAGTATTTT. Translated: CAISDLTPWEGGTDTQYF.

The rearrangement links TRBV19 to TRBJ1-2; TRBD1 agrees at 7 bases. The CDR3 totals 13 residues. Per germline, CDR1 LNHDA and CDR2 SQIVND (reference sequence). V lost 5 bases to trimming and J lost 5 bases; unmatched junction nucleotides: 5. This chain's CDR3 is CASSVGQEYGYTF. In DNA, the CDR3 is TGTGCCAGTAGTGTCGGACAGGAATATGGCTACACCTTC.

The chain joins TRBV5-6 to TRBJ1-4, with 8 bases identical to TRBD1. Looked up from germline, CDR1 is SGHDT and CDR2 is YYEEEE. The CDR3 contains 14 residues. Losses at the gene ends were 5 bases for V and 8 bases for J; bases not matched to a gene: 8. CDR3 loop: CASREDRAREKLFF. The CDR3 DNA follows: TGTGCCAGCAGAGAGGACAGGGCTCGGGAAAAACTGTTTTTT.

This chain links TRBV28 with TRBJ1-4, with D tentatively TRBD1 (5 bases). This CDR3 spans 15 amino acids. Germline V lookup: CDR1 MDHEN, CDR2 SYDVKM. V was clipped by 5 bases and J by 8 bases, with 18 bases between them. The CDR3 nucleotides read TGTGCCAGCAGTCCCCCTCCGGGGGGGGACGAAAAACTGTTTTTT. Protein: CASSPPPGGDEKLFF.